These 7 T cell receptor beta chains came from one sample sequenced in a study of cytomegalovirus exposure and HLA in healthy donors. The study ran its PCR with 60 Vbeta and 13 Jbeta primers. TCRdb keeps only in-frame clones here, not all; method: immunoSEQ multiplex PCR. This sample contains about 72,000 clones. Sequenced sample: PBMCs. The receptors here all came from a middle-aged man in good health and CMV-seronegative.

The rearrangement joins TRBV6-1 to TRBJ2-7; 9 bases map to TRBD1. The CDR3 extends over 13 amino acids. Germline V gene sequence: CDR1 MNHNS, CDR2 SASEGT. The J segment lost 7 bases and the V segment lost 5 bases, leaving 6 bases of the junction unmatched. The CDR3 sequence is CASSWTGVGEQYF. CDR3 DNA sequence: TGTGCCAGCAGTTGGACAGGGGTAGGGGAGCAGTACTTC.

The chain links TRBV5-1 to TRBJ1-6; D unresolved. Trimming pared 1 base from V and 8 bases from J, leaving 16 bases between. The germline V gene encodes CDR1 SGHRS and CDR2 YFSETQ. This CDR3 comprises 16 residues. The CDR3 DNA follows: TGCGCCAGCAGCTTGAGCGGGAGGACGAAGGATTCACCCCTCCACTTT. Translating gives CASSLSGRTKDSPLHF.

The chain recombines TRBV19 with TRBJ1-5; TRBD1 matches at 8 bases. Germline trimming cut 6 bases from V and 5 bases from J; bases unmatched to any gene: 6. Germline CDR1 reads LNHDA; CDR2 reads SQIVND (reference sequence). CDR3 length equals 14 residues. This CDR3 reads CASRPDRDYQPQHF. CDR3 sequence (DNA): TGTGCCAGTAGGCCGGACAGGGACTATCAGCCCCAGCATTTT.

The chain uses TRBV30 and TRBJ1-2; 9 bases match TRBD1. Germline trimming cut 5 bases from V and 7 bases from J; bases unmatched to any gene: 11. CDR1 and CDR2 from the germline V gene are GTSNPN and SVGIG (reference sequence). The CDR3 covers 14 residues. For the CDR3, the DNA is TGTGCCTGGGGGACACCGGGACAGGGCCTTGGCTACACCTTC. This gives the protein CAWGTPGQGLGYTF.

This chain links TRBV6-1 with TRBJ1-1, with 8 bases identical to TRBD1. The junction had 6 bases not matched to a gene; V was cut back by 3 bases and J by 9 bases. The CDR3 length is 13 residues. Germline values: CDR1 MNHNS, CDR2 SASEGT. The DNA for the CDR3 is TGTGCCAGCAGTGAGGGACAGGTGTACCAAGCTTTCTTT. This codes for CASSEGQVYQAFF.

The chain has TRBV25-1 and TRBJ1-6; 9 bases agree with TRBD1. CDR3 size: 15 residues. V trimming: 4 bases; J trimming: 6 bases; junction bases outside the gene matches: 4. Germline CDR1 is MGHDK and CDR2 is SYGVNS. This CDR3 is CASSGPGQGNSPLHF. The CDR3 DNA reads TGTGCCAGCAGTGGTCCGGGACAGGGTAATTCACCCCTCCACTTT.

The V call is TRBV11-3, the J call TRBJ1-1; D may be TRBD1 (6 bases). Per germline, CDR1 SGHNT and CDR2 YENEEA. V shed 4 bases and J shed 5 bases, with 11 bases lying between them. The CDR3 covers 13 residues. The CDR3, as DNA: TGTGCCAGCAGCTCAACAGGGAAAACTGAAGCTTTCTTT. This codes for CASSSTGKTEAFF.